What follows is one TCR beta chain and its context. As yet, its antigen is unknown. Germline CDR1 is MNHNS and CDR2 is SASEGT. The ends lost 6 bases at V and 9 bases at J; junction bases unmatched: 12. CDR3 length: 15 amino acids. The data belong to a study of T-cell reconstitution after alpha-beta-depleted transplantation in children. A TCRbeta library incorporating unique molecular identifiers was prepared. TCRdb passed the PCR reads through MiXCR, listing each CDR3 protein once. In the table there are some 830,000 distinct CDR3 sequences, around 15% of which are singletons. The study's findings and limits: The study traced high day-60 TCRbeta diversity in some patients to surviving recipient T cells and thymic progenitors. Where alpha-beta T cells came from about two months after transplant was reportedly several hundred expanded graft clones.

The V call is TRBV6-1, the J call TRBJ2-1; 9 positions agree with TRBD2. The clonotype was recovered from a male patient younger than 18 who had a stem cell transplant for acute lymphoblastic leukemia, so the T cells may come from the graft donor. This specimen consisted of PBMCs, mostly from graft donor cells, obtained 360 days after TCRalphabeta/CD19-depleted stem cell transplant. The CDR3, as DNA: TGTGCCAGCAGGGTAGCGGGAGTATCAGGAAGTGAGCAGTTCTTC. Translation: CASRVAGVSGSEQFF.